These T cell receptor beta chains were read from a single sample in a study of OX40 agonist ivuxolimab in advanced cancers. Here immunoSEQ multiplex PCR was the method, and the copy in TCRdb shows in-frame clones only, minus some. The sample has approximately 23,000 clones; roughly 84% are singletons. This material consisted of CD4+ or CD8+ T cells sorted from blood, taken in a trial of the OX40 agonist ivuxolimab. Receptor source: an adult with an advanced solid tumor such as melanoma, head and neck, liver or kidney cancer. Each CDR3 is given with its conserved first and last residue. Fields, in order: clone size, D gene, J gene, V gene, CDR3 length, CDR3 protein, CDR3 DNA. D genes are given only for firm matches. Some rows have no size entry. The others give once, few or many, or a class for an expanded clone.

- | - | TRBJ2-5 | TRBV11-2 | 19 | CASSLSSVSRQARQETQYF | TGTGCCAGCAGCTTATCGTCGGTATCGCGACAGGCTCGCCAAGAGACCCAGTACTTC
few | - | TRBJ1-1 | TRBV25-1 | 10 | CASRGREAFF | TGTGCCAGCAGGGGAAGAGAAGCTTTCTTT
- | - | TRBJ1-1 | TRBV4-1 | 15 | CASSQDRGARTEAFF | TGCGCCAGCAGCCAAGATAGGGGGGCAAGAACTGAAGCTTTCTTT
- | - | TRBJ2-7 | TRBV9 | 13 | CASSVEGTYEQYF | TGTGCCAGCAGCGTAGAAGGGACCTACGAGCAGTACTTC
- | - | TRBJ2-2 | TRBV6-6 | 15 | CASSYSAESTGELFF | TGTGCCAGCAGTTACTCCGCGGAGTCCACCGGGGAGCTGTTTTTT
- | - | TRBJ2-2 | TRBV7-9 | 12 | CARNGLRGELFF | TGTGCCCGAAACGGTCTCCGCGGGGAGCTGTTTTTT
- | TRBD2 | TRBJ2-2 | TRBV4-3 | 17 | CASSQDPSGSGTGELFF | TGCGCCAGCAGCCAAGATCCTAGCGGGAGTGGTACCGGGGAGCTGTTTTTT
- | TRBD1 | TRBJ1-5 | TRBV28 | 17 | CASSWRGGTGFGQPQHF | TGTGCCAGCAGTTGGCGGGGCGGGACAGGGTTTGGACAGCCCCAGCATTTT
- | - | TRBJ2-7 | TRBV14 | 12 | CASSQWGREQYF | TGTGCCAGCAGCCAATGGGGGCGAGAGCAGTACTTC
- | - | TRBJ2-5 | TRBV7-2 | 14 | CASSTPTSPETQYF | TGTGCCAGCAGCACCCCAACTAGCCCAGAGACCCAGTACTTC